This T cell receptor beta chain was sequenced for a study of blood T cell repertoires in COVID-19. Across the study: The origin of the acute and convalescent COVID-19 samples was the United States, Italy and Spain. Sources were T cells, B-cell-depleted T cells, or PBMCs; the material itself was cDNA or gDNA.

Per the germline V gene, CDR1 is LNHNV and CDR2 is YYDKDF (reference sequence). With 4 bases clipped from V and 4 bases from J, the junction kept 3 bases outside the gene matches. The CDR3 is 14 residues long. As handled by the study authors: Researchers report that nucleated cell counts were estimated from reference gene primer amplification. Profiled with immunoSEQ multiplex PCR; TCRdb holds only in-frame clones, not every one. D and trimming were read from the DNA, whereas the V and J calls and clone size are those reported in that table. Counted here are 95,000 to 110,000 clones, roughly nine tenths occurring once; the ten biggest clones make up 3.5%.

The sequence derives from a woman aged 60 to 75 with acute or convalescent COVID-19. The chain has TRBV15 and TRBJ2-5; 10 nucleotides agree with TRBD1. The sample consisted of peripheral blood. As DNA, the CDR3 is TGTGCCACCAGCACACGGGACAGGGGAGAGACCCAGTACTTC. This codes for CATSTRDRGETQYF. Complete variable domain (other parts from reference TRBV15 and TRBJ2-5): DAMVIQNPRYQVTQFGKPVTLSCSQTLNHNVMYWYQQKSSQAPKLLFHYYDKDFNNEADTPDNFQSRRPNTSFCFLDIRSPGLGDTAMYLCATSTRDRGETQYFGPGTRLLVL.